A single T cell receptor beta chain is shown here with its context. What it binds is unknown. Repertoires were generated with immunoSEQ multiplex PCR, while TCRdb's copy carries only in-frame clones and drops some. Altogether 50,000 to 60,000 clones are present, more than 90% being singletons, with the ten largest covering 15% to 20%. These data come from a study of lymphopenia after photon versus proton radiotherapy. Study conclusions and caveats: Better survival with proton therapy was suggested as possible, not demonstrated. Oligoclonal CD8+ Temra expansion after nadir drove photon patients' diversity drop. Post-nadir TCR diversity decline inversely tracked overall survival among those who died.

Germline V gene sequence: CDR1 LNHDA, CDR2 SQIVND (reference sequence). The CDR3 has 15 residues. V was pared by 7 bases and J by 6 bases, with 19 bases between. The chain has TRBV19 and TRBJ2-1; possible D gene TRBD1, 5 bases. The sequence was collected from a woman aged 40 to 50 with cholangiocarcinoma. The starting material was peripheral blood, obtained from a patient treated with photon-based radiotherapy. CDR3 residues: CASMSVGPRGNEQFF. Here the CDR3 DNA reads TGTGCCAGTATGTCTGTTGGGCCAAGGGGCAATGAGCAGTTCTTC. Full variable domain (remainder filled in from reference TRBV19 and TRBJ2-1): DGGITQSPKYLFRKEGQNVTLSCEQNLNHDAMYWYRQDPGQGLRLIYYSQIVNDFQKGDIAEGYSVSREKKESFPLTVTSAQKNPTAFYLCASMSVGPRGNEQFFGPGTRLTVL.